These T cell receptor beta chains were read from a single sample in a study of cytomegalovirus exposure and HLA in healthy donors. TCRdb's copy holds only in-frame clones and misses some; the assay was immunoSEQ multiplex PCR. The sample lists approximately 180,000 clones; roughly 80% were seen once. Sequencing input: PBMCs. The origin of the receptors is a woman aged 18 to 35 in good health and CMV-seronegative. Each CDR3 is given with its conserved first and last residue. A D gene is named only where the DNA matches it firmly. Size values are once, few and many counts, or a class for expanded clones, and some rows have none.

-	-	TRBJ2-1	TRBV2	TGTGCCAGCAGTGTGAGGGAGCAGTTCTTC	CASSVREQFF
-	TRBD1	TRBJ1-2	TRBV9	TGTGCCAGCAGCGTTATGGGACAGCCTAACTATGGCTACACCTTC	CASSVMGQPNYGYTF
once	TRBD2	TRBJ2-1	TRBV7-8	TGTGCCAGCAGCCTTAGCGGGAGTCCTTACAATGAGCAGTTCTTC	CASSLSGSPYNEQFF
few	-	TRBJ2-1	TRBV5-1	TGCGCCAGCAGCTTGGTAACTGGACATAAGGGGCAGTTCTTC	CASSLVTGHKGQFF
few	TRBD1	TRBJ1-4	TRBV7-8	TGTGCCAGCAGCTACCGGACAGGGGTCGAGGAAAAACTGTTTTTT	CASSYRTGVEEKLFF
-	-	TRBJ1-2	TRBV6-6	TGTGCCAGCAGTCCCGTGGGAGTCTATGGCTACACCTTC	CASSPVGVYGYTF
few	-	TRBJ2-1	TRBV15	TGTGCCACCAGCAGATCTCCAGGCTCCTACAATGAGCAGTTCTTC	CATSRSPGSYNEQFF
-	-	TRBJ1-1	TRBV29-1	TGCAGCGTCGCTAGGGGGGGCACTGAAGCTTTCTTT	CSVARGGTEAFF
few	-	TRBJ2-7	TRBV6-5	TGTGCCAGCAGCCAGCGGGTAGGCCCCTACGAGCAGTACTTC	CASSQRVGPYEQYF
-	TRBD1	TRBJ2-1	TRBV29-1	TGCAGCGTGAACGGACAGGGTTACTACAATGAGCAGTTCTTC	CSVNGQGYYNEQFF
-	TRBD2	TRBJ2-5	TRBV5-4	TGTGCCAGCAGCTTGGACCAGTCGGGAGGTCCCCGAGAGACCCAGTACTTC	CASSLDQSGGPRETQYF
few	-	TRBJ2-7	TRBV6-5	TGTGCCAGCAGTCCCAGCGGACCGCCGTACGAGCAGTACTTC	CASSPSGPPYEQYF
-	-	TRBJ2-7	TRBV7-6	TGTGCCAGCAGCTCCGGTTCAGGGGACGAGCAGTACTTC	CASSSGSGDEQYF
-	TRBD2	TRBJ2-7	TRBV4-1	TGCGCCAGCAGCCATGACGGGAGGTCCTCCTCTTACGAGCAGTACTTC	CASSHDGRSSSYEQYF
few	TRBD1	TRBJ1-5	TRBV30	TGTGCCTGGAGTCGGGGACAGGTCAATCAGCCCCAGCATTTT	CAWSRGQVNQPQHF
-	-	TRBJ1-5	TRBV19	TGTGCCAGTAGTATAGACCAGGGTCGAAATCAGCCCCAGCATTTT	CASSIDQGRNQPQHF
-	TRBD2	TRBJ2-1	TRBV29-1	TGCAGCGTCGCCCAAAGACTAGCGGGAGGGGCTGAGCAGTTCTTC	CSVAQRLAGGAEQFF
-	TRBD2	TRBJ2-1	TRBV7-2	TGTGCCAGCAGCTTCCAGGGACCAACCCTAGCGGGAGGTCTCAATGAGCAGTTCTTC	CASSFQGPTLAGGLNEQFF